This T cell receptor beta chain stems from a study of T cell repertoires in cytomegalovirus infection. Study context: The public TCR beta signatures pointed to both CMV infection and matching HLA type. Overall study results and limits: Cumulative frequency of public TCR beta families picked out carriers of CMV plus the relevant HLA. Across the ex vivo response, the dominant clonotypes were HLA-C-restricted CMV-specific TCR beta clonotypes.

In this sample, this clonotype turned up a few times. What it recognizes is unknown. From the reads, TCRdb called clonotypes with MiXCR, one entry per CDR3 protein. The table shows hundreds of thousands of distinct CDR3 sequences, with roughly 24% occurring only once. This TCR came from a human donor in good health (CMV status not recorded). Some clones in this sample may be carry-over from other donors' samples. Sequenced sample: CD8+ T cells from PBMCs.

The CDR3 loop reads CASSSRGRLNEQFF. CDR3 bases: TGTGCCAGCAGCTCCCGGGGCCGCCTCAATGAGCAGTTCTTC. The chain combines TRBV7-6 with TRBJ2-1; D is perhaps TRBD1 or TRBD2 (5 bases each). This CDR3 comprises 14 residues. Germline CDR1 is SGHVS and CDR2 is FNYEAQ. Trimming removed 4 bases at V and 6 bases at J, with 13 bases between. Supplemented by reference TRBV7-6 and TRBJ2-1, the full variable domain reads GAGVSQSPRYKVTKRGQDVALRCDPISGHVSLYWYRQALGQGPEFLTYFNYEAQQDKSGLPNDRFSAERPEGSISTLTIQRTEQRDSAMYRCASSSRGRLNEQFFGPGTRLTVL.